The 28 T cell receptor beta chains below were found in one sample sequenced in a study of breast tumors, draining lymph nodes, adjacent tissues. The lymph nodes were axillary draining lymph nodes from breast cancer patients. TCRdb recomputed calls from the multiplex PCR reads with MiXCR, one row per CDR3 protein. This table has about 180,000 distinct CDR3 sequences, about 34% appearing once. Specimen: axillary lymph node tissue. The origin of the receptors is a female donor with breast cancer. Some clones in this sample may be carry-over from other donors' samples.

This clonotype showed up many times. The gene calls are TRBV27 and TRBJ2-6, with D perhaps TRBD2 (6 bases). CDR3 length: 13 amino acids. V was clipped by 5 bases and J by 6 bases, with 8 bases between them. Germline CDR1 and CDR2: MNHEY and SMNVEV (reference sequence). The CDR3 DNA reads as TGTGCCAGCAGTCCTAGCGAGGCCAACGTCCTGACTTTC. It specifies CASSPSEANVLTF.

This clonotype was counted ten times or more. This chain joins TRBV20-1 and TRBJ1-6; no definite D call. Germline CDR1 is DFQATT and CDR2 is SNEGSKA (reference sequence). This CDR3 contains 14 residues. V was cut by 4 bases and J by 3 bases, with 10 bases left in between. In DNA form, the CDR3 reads TGCAGTGCTACAAAAGAATTCTATAATTCACCCCTCCACTTT. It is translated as CSATKEFYNSPLHF.

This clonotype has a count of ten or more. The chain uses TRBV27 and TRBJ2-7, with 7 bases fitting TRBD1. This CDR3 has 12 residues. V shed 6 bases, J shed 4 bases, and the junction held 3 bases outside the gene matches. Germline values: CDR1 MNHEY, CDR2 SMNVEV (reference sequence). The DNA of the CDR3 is TGTGCCAGCAGAGGGGGACAGTACGAGCAGTACTTC. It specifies CASRGGQYEQYF.

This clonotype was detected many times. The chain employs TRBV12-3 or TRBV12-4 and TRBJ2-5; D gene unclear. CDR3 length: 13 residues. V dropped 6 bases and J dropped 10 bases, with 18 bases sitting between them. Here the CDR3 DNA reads TGTGCCAGCAGCCTGACACTACCGATAGTCCAGTACTTC. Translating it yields CASSLTLPIVQYF.

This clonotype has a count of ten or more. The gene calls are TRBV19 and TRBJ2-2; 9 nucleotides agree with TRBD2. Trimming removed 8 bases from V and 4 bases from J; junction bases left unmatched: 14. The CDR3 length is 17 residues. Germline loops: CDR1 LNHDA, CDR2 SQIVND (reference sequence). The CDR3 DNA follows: TGTGCCAGTCACCTCACTAGCGGGTTTTCAAGCACCGGGGAGCTGTTTTTT. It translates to CASHLTSGFSSTGELFF.

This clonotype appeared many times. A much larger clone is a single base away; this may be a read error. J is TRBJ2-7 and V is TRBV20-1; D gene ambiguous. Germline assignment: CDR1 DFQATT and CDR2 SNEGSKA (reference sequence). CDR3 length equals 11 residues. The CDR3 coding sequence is TGCAGTGCTAGTTGGGGATACGAGCAGTCCTTC. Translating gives CSASWGYEQSF.

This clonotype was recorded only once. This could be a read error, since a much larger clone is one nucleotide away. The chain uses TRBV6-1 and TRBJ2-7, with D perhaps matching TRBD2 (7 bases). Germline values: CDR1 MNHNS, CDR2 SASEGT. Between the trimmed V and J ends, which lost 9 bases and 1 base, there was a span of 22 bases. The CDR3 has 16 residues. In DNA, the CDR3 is TGTGCCAGAGGGGGGGGGAGGGCAGTTCCTTCCTACGAGCAGTACTTC. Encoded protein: CARGGGRAVPSYEQYF.

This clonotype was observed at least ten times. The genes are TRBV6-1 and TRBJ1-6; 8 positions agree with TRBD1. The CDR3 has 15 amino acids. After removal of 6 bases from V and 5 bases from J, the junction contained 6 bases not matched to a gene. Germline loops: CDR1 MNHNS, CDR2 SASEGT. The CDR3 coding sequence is TGTGCCAGCAGAGAGGACAGGGTGAATAATTCACCCCTCCACTTT. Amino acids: CASREDRVNNSPLHF.

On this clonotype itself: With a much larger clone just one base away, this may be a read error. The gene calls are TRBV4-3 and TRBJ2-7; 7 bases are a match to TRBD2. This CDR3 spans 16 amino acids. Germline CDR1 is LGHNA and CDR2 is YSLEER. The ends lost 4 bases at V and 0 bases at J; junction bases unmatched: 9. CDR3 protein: CASSLETGGSSYEQYF. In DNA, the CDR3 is TGCGCCAGCAGCCTGGAGACTGGCGGGAGCTCCTACGAGCAGTACTTC.

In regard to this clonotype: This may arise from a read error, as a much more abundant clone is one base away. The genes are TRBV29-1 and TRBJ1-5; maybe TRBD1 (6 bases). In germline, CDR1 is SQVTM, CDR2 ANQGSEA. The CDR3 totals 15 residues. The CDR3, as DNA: TGCAGCGTGCTAGGGGGGGGGGACGCGACTCAGCCCCAGCGTTTT. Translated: CSVLGGGDATQPQRF.

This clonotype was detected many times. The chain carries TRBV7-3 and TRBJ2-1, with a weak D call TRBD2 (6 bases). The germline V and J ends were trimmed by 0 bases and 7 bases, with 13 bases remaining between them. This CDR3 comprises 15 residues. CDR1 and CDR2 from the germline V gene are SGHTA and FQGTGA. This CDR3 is CASSLTEGYGNEQFF. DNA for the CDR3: TGTGCCAGCAGCTTAACGGAGGGCTACGGGAATGAGCAGTTCTTC.

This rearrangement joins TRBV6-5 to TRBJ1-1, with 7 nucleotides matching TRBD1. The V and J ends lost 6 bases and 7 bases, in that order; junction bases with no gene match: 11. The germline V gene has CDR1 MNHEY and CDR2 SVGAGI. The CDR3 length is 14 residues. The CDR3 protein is CASSPYEGQVEAFF. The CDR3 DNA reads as TGTGCCAGCAGCCCCTATGAAGGACAGGTTGAAGCTTTCTTT.

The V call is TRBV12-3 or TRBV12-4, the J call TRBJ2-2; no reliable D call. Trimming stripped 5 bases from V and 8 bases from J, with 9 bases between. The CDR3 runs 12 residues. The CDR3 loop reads CASSPRAGELFF. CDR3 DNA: TGTGCCAGCAGTCCCCGGGCAGGGGAGCTGTTTTTT.

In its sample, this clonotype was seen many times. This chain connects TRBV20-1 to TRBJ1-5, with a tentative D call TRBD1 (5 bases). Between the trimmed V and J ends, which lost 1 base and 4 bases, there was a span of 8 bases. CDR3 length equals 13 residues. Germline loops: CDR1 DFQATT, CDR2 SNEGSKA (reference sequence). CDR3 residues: CSARVGGNQPQHF. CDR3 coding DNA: TGCAGTGCTAGAGTTGGGGGGAATCAGCCCCAGCATTTT.

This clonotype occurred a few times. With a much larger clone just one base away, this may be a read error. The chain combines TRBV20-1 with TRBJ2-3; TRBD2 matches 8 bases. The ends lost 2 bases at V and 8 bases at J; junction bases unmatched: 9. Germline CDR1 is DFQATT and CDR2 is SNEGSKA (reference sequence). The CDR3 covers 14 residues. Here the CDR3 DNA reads TGCAGTGCTAGATCCGGGGGGGGGCCATCTACGCAGTATTTT. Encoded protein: CSARSGGGPSTQYF.

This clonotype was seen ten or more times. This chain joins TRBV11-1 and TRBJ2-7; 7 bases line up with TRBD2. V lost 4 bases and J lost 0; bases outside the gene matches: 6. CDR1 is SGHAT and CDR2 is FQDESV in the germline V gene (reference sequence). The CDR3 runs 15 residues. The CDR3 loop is CASSYWGGSSYEQYF. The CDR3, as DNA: TGTGCCAGCAGCTACTGGGGGGGGAGCTCCTACGAGCAGTACTTC.

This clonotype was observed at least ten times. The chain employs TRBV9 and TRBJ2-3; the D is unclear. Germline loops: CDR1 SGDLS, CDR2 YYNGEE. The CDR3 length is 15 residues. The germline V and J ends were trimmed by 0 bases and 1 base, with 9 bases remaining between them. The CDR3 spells CASSVGTLGTDTQYF. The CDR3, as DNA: TGTGCCAGCAGCGTAGGGACCTTGGGCACAGATACGCAGTATTTT.

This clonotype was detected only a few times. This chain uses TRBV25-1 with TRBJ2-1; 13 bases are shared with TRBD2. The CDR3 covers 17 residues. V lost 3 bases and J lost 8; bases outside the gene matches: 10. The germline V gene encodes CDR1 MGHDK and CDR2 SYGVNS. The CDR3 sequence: CASSDTSGRGAGHEQFF. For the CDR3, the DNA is TGTGCCAGCAGTGATACTAGCGGGAGGGGGGCTGGCCATGAGCAGTTCTTC.

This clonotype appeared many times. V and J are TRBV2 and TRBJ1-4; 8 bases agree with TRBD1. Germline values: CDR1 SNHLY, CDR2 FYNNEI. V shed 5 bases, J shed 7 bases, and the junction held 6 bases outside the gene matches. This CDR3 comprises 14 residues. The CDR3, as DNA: TGTGCCAGCAGTTTTGACAGGGGAAGTGAAAAACTGTTTTTT. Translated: CASSFDRGSEKLFF.

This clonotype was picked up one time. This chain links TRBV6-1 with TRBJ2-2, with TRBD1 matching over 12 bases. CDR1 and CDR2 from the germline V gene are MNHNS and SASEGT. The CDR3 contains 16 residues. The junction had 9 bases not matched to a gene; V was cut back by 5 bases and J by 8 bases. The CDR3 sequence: CASSLPGQGARGELFF. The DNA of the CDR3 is TGTGCCAGCAGTTTACCGGGACAGGGGGCGCGAGGGGAGCTGTTTTTT.

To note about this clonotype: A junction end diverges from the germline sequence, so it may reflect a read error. As DNA, the CDR3 is TGCGCCAGCAGGGGAGGACAGGGGGCCGGTAAGCAGCCCCTGCATTTT. It yields the protein CASRGGQGAGKQPLHF. The J gene is TRBJ1-5, the V gene TRBV12-3 or TRBV12-4, with 11 bases matching TRBD1. The CDR3 is 16 amino acids.

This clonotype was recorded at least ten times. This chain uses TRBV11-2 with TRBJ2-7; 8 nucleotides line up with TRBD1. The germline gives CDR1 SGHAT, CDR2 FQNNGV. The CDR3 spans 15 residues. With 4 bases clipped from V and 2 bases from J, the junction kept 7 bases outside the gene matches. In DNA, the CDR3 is TGTGCCAGCAGCTCTCTGGGGACAGGAACCTACGAGCAGTACTTC. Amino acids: CASSSLGTGTYEQYF.

CDR3 residues: CASSFSGTGGLYEQYF. The CDR3, as DNA: TGTGCCAGCAGCTTTTCCGGGACAGGGGGACTCTACGAGCAGTACTTC. This chain links TRBV7-3 with TRBJ2-7, with 11 nucleotides matching TRBD1. The V segment lost 3 bases and the J segment 3 bases; nucleotides outside the gene matches: 7. Germline CDR1 and CDR2: SGHTA and FQGTGA. The CDR3 loop spans 16 amino acids.

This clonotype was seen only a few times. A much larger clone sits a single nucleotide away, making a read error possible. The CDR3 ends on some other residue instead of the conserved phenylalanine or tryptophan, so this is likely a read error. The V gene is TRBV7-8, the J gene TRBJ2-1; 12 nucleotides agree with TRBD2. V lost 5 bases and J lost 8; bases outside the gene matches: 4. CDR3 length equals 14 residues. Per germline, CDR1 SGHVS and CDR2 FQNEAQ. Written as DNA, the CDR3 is TGTGCCAGCAGCCAGACTAGCGGGGGATATGAGCAGTTCCTC. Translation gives CASSQTSGGYEQFL.

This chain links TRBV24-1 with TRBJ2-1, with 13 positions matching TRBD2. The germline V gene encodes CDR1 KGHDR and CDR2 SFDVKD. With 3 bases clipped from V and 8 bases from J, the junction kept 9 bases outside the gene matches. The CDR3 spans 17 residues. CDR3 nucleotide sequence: TGTGCCACCAGTGATCGACCGGGACTAGCGGGATCATATGAGCAGTTCTTC. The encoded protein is CATSDRPGLAGSYEQFF.

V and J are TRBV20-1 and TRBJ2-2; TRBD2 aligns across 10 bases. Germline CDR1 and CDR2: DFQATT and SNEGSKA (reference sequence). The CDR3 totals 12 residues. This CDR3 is CRPSSGSGELFF. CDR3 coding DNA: TGCAGACCATCTAGCGGGAGTGGGGAGCTGTTTTTT.

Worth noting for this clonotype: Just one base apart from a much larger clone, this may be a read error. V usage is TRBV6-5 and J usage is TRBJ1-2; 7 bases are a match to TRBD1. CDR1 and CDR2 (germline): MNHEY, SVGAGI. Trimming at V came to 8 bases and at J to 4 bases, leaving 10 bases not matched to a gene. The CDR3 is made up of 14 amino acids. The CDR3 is CASQHRGRGYGYTF. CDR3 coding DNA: TGTGCCAGCCAACACAGGGGACGGGGCTATGGCTACACCTTC.

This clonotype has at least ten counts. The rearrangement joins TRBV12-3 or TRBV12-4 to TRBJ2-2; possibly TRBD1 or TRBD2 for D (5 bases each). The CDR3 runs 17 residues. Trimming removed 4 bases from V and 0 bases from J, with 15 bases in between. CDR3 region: CASSYGASSANTGELFF. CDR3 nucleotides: TGTGCCAGCAGTTACGGGGCAAGCTCTGCGAACACCGGGGAGCTGTTTTTT.